The T cell receptor beta chain under discussion was sequenced for a study of beta chain features in type 1 diabetes. Looked up from germline, CDR1 is LGHNA and CDR2 is YSLEER. The CDR3 totals 14 residues. Purities over 98% were achieved in all sorted populations. Sequencing targeted expressed TCRB transcripts, as all isolated RNA had been reverse transcribed. Sequencing was performed with immunoSEQ multiplex PCR; in TCRdb, only in-frame clones are kept and a portion is missing. The table has around 58,000 clones, around three fifths seen once. Findings and caveats of the study: Compared to healthy donors, patients appeared to have naive, central memory and Treg TCRB repertoires that were more alike.

As for this clone: Its specificity is unknown. A read error may account for a junction end that differs from germline.

The rearrangement links TRBV4-3 to TRBJ1-2; maybe TRBD1 (6 bases). This receptor was identified in a woman aged 18 to 35 in good health. The sequencing sample was made of Tregs from blood. Here the CDR3 DNA reads TGCGCCAGCAGCGAAGAGGCAGGGGCGTGGGGCTACACCTTC. It encodes CASSEEAGAWGYTF.